This TCR beta chain was retrieved from a study of cytomegalovirus exposure and HLA in healthy donors. This clone was recorded once. CDR3 length: 15 amino acids. After removal of 4 bases from V and 4 bases from J, the junction contained 7 bases not matched to a gene. Germline V gene data show CDR1 as SGHRS and CDR2 as YFSETQ. Clones were read by immunoSEQ multiplex PCR, and TCRdb kept only the in-frame ones, dropping some. Among approximately 58,000 clones listed, 90% to 95% were seen once. J is TRBJ2-1 and V is TRBV5-1, with TRBD1 matching over 8 bases. The sequencing input was PBMCs. The sequence was collected from a woman in her thirties in good health and CMV-seronegative. CDR3: CASSPITGGYNEQFF. For the CDR3, the DNA is TGCGCCAGCAGCCCCATAACAGGGGGTTACAATGAGCAGTTCTTC.